The next 29 T cell receptor beta chains were all read from a single sample in a study of CD8+ T cells in alopecia areata. A panel of CD4, CD8alpha, NKG2D, NKG2ACE and other markers served to sort pooled cutaneous lymph node cells. cDNA serving as the sequencing template came from extracted, reverse transcribed RNA. This table comes from immunoSEQ multiplex PCR, and its TCRdb copy is limited to in-frame clones, with some not included. The sample was found to contain approximately 300,000 clones, and every one recurs. Material for sequencing was CD4+ T cells sorted from a lymph node. The receptors stem from a C3H/HeJ mouse with alopecia areata. The strain's MHC haplotype is H2-k.

This clone showed up just a few times. Gene names are the mouse ones. Read coverage stops 4 residues before the CDR3 terminus; the germline J gene supplies the remainder. V and J are TRBV13-1 and TRBJ2-1; 8 bases are shared with TRBD1. This CDR3 is built from 16 residues. Germline V gives CDR1 NSHNY, CDR2 SYGAGN. V gave up 1 base and J gave up 6 bases; unmatched junction bases: 9. The DNA read from the CDR3 is TGTGCCAGCAGTGATAGACAGGGGAGGGGGTCTGCT. This translates into CASSDRQGRGSA. In full, the CDR3 reads CASSDRQGRGSAEQFF.

This clone was seen a few times. Here the gene names and germline are mouse. The read ends 4 residues shy of where the CDR3 ends; the end is completed using the germline J gene. This chain uses TRBV19 with TRBJ2-5; TRBD1 is a possible D gene (6 bases). This CDR3 is 13 amino acids long. CDR1 and CDR2 from the germline V gene are FNHDT and SITEND (reference sequence). Incomplete CDR3 DNA: TGTGCCAGCAGTATGAGGACAGAAGAC. This encodes CASSMRTED. The full CDR3 reads CASSMRTEDTQYF.

A remark on this clone: The gene names given are mouse names. The CDR3 end lies 4 residues beyond the end of the read and is filled in from the germline J gene. The V gene is TRBV19, the J gene TRBJ2-5, with 9 bases identical to TRBD2. The CDR3 extends over 14 amino acids. CDR1 and CDR2 (germline): FNHDT, SITEND (reference sequence). CDR3 amino acids: CASSIRLGEDTQYF. CDR3 DNA, as far as it was read: TGTGCCAGCAGTATAAGACTGGGGGAAGAC.

A remark on this clone: Gene names and germline match the mouse. The CDR3 goes on 4 residues after the read ends, and that part is filled in from the germline J gene. The sample carries other DNA sequences with the same CDR3. The V and J genes are TRBV1 and TRBJ2-7, with 9 bases matching TRBD1. V lost 0 bases, J lost 2 bases, and 2 bases stayed unmatched. The CDR3 consists of 15 residues. CDR1 NSQYPW and CDR2 LRSPGD come from the germline V gene (reference sequence). CDR3 DNA (partial): TGCACCTGCAGTGCAGATGGGACAGGGCCCTAT. This translates into CTCSADGTGPY. The whole CDR3 protein reads CTCSADGTGPYEQYF. Full variable domain (outside the CDR3, taken from reference TRBV1 and TRBJ2-7): VTLLEQNPRWRLVPRGQAVNLRCILKNSQYPWMSWYQQDLQKQLQWLFTLRSPGDKEVKSLPGADYLATRVTDTELRLQVANMSQGRTLYCTCSADGTGPYEQYFGPGTRLTVL.

The table lists this clone with a few counts. Genes here carry mouse names. From the germline J gene comes the end of the CDR3, since the read stops 3 residues before it. The rearrangement links TRBV31 to TRBJ1-6; 7 nucleotides line up with TRBD1. TRBJ1-6 is designated an ORF whose function remains uncertain. Germline values: CDR1 GKSSPN, CDR2 SITVG. Unmatched junction bases numbered 1, after V lost 2 bases and J lost 0 bases. The CDR3 contains 15 residues. The covered CDR3 bases are TGTGCCTGGAGTGACAGGGTTTCCTATAATTCGCCC. It specifies CAWSDRVSYNSP. The full CDR3 protein reads CAWSDRVSYNSPLYF.

A few counts support this clone. Gene names and germline refer to mouse. The read ends 4 residues early relative to the CDR3; the germline J gene fills the gap. Different DNA sequences within this sample yield the same CDR3. This rearrangement joins TRBV19 to TRBJ2-1; D may be TRBD1 (6 bases). Trimming cost V 3 bases and J 0 bases, with 7 bases left between them. Germline V gives CDR1 FNHDT, CDR2 SITEND (reference sequence). This CDR3 region has 14 residues. The CDR3 here is CASSRTDNYAEQFF. The CDR3 DNA, read in part, is TGTGCCAGCAGTAGGACAGATAACTATGCT.

The table lists this clone with a few counts. Gene labels here are mouse ones. Coverage ceases 4 residues before the CDR3 finishes, and the germline J gene fills in the end. The chain links TRBV19 to TRBJ2-5; unclear D gene. Germline-derived CDR1 and CDR2 are FNHDT and SITEND (reference sequence). This CDR3 spans 13 amino acids. The CDR3 loop is CASSIQIKDTQYF. CDR3 DNA (partial): TGTGCCAGCAGTATCCAGATTAAAGAC.

This clone occurred a few times. Since a much larger clone is just one base distant, this may be a read error. Gene names follow the mouse nomenclature. The same CDR3 arises from other DNA sequences in this sample as well. The CDR3: CTCSADWGDYAEQFF. The CDR3 DNA, read in part, is TGCACCTGCAGTGCCGACTGGGGGGACTATGCT. The chain couples TRBV1 to TRBJ2-1, with 10 bases matching TRBD2. The read falls 4 residues short of the CDR3 end, and the missing part is taken from the germline J gene. The CDR3 extends over 15 amino acids. V lost 3 bases and J lost 2; bases outside the gene matches: 1. The germline CDR1 and CDR2 sequences are NSQYPW and LRSPGD (reference sequence).

This clone has more than one count but fewer than ten. Gene names are mouse gene names. The observed sequence ends 4 residues before the CDR3 terminus, with the missing tail filled in from the germline J gene. The chain combines TRBV13-1 with TRBJ2-2; tentatively, D is TRBD1 (6 bases). Trimming cost V 2 bases and J 0 bases, with 11 bases left between them. CDR3 length equals 16 residues. Germline V gives CDR1 NSHNY, CDR2 SYGAGN. The CDR3 spells CASSDTGTTNTGQLYF. CDR3 DNA (partial): TGTGCCAGCAGTGACACCGGGACAACAAACACCGGG.

In this sample, this clone turned up many times. Genes and germline are mouse. Coverage ceases 4 residues before the CDR3 finishes, and the germline J gene fills in the end. The sample has other DNA sequences that encode this CDR3 too. The V call is TRBV17, the J call TRBJ2-2; 9 nucleotides line up with TRBD1. CDR3 length: 15 residues. Germline V gene data show CDR1 as MNHDT and CDR2 as YYDKIL. Trimming took 6 bases from V and 2 from J; bases not matched to a gene: 4. The sequenced part of the CDR3 DNA is TGTGCTAGCAGCAGGGACAGGGTGAACACCGGG. Translated: CASSRDRVNTG. The entire CDR3 protein reads CASSRDRVNTGQLYF.

This clone was counted between two and nine times. The listed genes are named as in mouse. The CDR3 end is not reached by the read, which stops 4 residues before it; the germline J gene fills it in. The V gene is TRBV1, the J gene TRBJ2-5; D is perhaps TRBD1 (5 bases). The CDR3 totals 14 residues. The germline CDR1 and CDR2 sequences are NSQYPW and LRSPGD (reference sequence). The V end was cut by 6 bases, the J end by 2 bases, with 12 bases between. The CDR3 loop reads CTCSSGFGQDTQYF. CDR3 DNA, as far as it was read: TGCACCTGCAGCTCAGGGTTTGGCCAAGAC.

This clone turned up a few times. Gene and germline names: mouse. The read is 4 residues too short to cover the CDR3 end, so that end is filled in from the germline J gene. The chain has TRBV14 and TRBJ2-7; D is perhaps TRBD2 (6 bases). With 5 bases removed from V and 3 bases from J, the gap between germline ends came to 12 bases. The length of the CDR3 is 13 residues. From germline, CDR1 is SGHDT and CDR2 FRDEAV. The sequenced part of the CDR3 DNA is TGTGCCAGCAGAACCACGGGGGGCTAT. Translated: CASRTTGGY. The full-length CDR3 reads as CASRTTGGYEQYF.

This clone showed up just a few times. Germline and genes here are mouse. Sequencing ends 4 residues short of the CDR3 end; the germline J gene provides the rest. This chain links TRBV13-1 with TRBJ2-2; possibly TRBD1 for D (6 bases). V was clipped by 1 base and J by 2 bases, with 15 bases between them. This CDR3 has 17 amino acids. Germline CDR1 and CDR2: NSHNY and SYGAGN. CDR3: CASSDSQGRGNTGQLYF. The sequenced part of the CDR3 DNA is TGTGCCAGCAGTGATTCACAGGGAAGAGGGAACACCGGG.

Regarding this clone: Genes and germline are mouse. The sequenced fragment ends 4 residues before the CDR3 boundary, so the rest is inferred from the germline J gene. V is TRBV13-2 and J is TRBJ2-7; 10 bases agree with TRBD2. V shed 5 bases and J 0 bases; nucleotides not matched to a gene: 5. The CDR3 runs to 15 residues. CDR1 and CDR2 (germline): NNHNN, SYGAGS (reference sequence). CDR3 DNA, as far as it was read: TGTGCCAGCGGGAACTGGGGGGGGAGCTCCTAT. Translating it yields CASGNWGGSSY. The full CDR3 is CASGNWGGSSYEQYF.

On this clone itself: Here the gene names and germline are mouse. The CDR3 loop is CASSIVGGGEVFF. CDR3 DNA, as far as it was read: TGTGCCAGCAGTATAGTAGGGGGCGGA. The V call is TRBV19, the J call TRBJ1-1; 7 nucleotides line up with TRBD1. The CDR3 extends 4 residues past the end of the read, so its final part is completed from the germline J gene. Germline loops: CDR1 FNHDT, CDR2 SITEND (reference sequence). This CDR3 comprises 13 residues. Full variable domain (remainder filled in from reference TRBV19 and TRBJ1-1): GGIITQTPKFLIGQEGQKLTLKCQQNFNHDTMYWYRQDSGKGLRLIYYSITENDLQKGDLSEGYDASREKKSSFSLTVTSAQKNEMAVFLCASSIVGGGEVFFGKGTRLTVV.

About this clone itself: Gene names follow the mouse nomenclature. The same CDR3 arises from other DNA sequences in this sample as well. The CDR3 region is CASSPLGDSYEQYF. The covered CDR3 bases are TGTGCCAGCAGCCCACTGGGGGACTCCTAT. The rearrangement joins TRBV5 to TRBJ2-7; 8 bases agree with TRBD2. The read halts 4 residues ahead of the CDR3 end, with the missing end drawn from the germline J gene. CDR3 length equals 14 residues. Unmatched junction bases numbered 2, after V lost 4 bases and J lost 0 bases. The germline gives CDR1 LGHNA, CDR2 YNLKQL (reference sequence).

This clone was recorded a few times. Mouse names are used for the genes. The CDR3 end lies 4 residues beyond the end of the read and is filled in from the germline J gene. This chain links TRBV13-3 with TRBJ2-2, with D maybe TRBD1 (6 bases). V lost 6 bases, J lost 2 bases, and 8 bases lay in between. This CDR3 is 13 amino acids long. The germline CDR1 and CDR2 sequences are NNHDY and SYVADS. Partial CDR3 DNA: TGTGCCAGCACCCAGGGGAACACCGGG. It encodes CASTQGNTG. The full CDR3 is CASTQGNTGQLYF.

Remarks on this clone: The listed genes are named as in mouse. The read ends 4 residues shy of where the CDR3 ends; the end is completed using the germline J gene. This chain links TRBV19 with TRBJ2-5, with TRBD1 identical over 7 bases. The V gene end was trimmed by 1 base and the J gene end by 3 bases; junction bases not matched to a gene: 5. Germline lookup yields CDR1 FNHDT and CDR2 SITEND (reference sequence). This CDR3 spans 15 amino acids. The part of the CDR3 DNA that was read is TGTGCCAGCAGTATAAACCACAGGGGTCAAGAC. Translated: CASSINHRGQD. The entire CDR3 reads CASSINHRGQDTQYF.

For this clone: Genes here carry mouse names. The missing CDR3 end, 4 residues past where the read stops, is filled in from the germline J gene. Other DNA sequences in this sample translate to the same CDR3. This rearrangement joins TRBV13-1 to TRBJ2-5, with a possible D match to TRBD1 (6 bases). From germline, CDR1 is NSHNY and CDR2 SYGAGN. The CDR3 is 13 residues long. The sequenced part of the CDR3 DNA is TGTGCCAGCAGTCTTACAGGGAGAGAC. Amino acid sequence: CASSLTGRD. The CDR3 in full is CASSLTGRDTQYF.

This clone occurred a few times. Gene names follow the mouse nomenclature. This CDR3 is also generated by other DNA sequences in the sample. The CDR3: CASRDRGGTGQLYF. The DNA read from the CDR3 is TGTGCCAGCCGGGACAGGGGGGGCACCGGG. The chain employs TRBV13-3 and TRBJ2-2; 11 positions agree with TRBD1. The CDR3 end falls 4 residues outside the read, so it is completed with the germline J gene. Germline V lookup: CDR1 NNHDY, CDR2 SYVADS. The CDR3 is made up of 14 amino acids. With V trimmed by 7 bases and J by 4 bases, 3 bases remained unmatched.

This clone turned up a few times. Gene names are mouse gene names. Read data end 4 residues before the CDR3 end; the end is taken from the germline J gene. The V and J genes are TRBV13-1 and TRBJ2-1, with 12 bases aligning to TRBD2. The CDR3 covers 15 residues. Germline assignment: CDR1 NSHNY and CDR2 SYGAGN. V shed 3 bases and J 5 bases; nucleotides not matched to a gene: 3. The CDR3 loop reads CASSATGGAHAEQFF. Incomplete CDR3 DNA: TGTGCCAGCAGTGCGACTGGGGGGGCGCATGCT.

Only a few counts were recorded for this clone. Here the gene names and germline are mouse. The sequence runs out 4 residues before the end of the CDR3; the remainder is reconstructed from the germline J gene. V usage is TRBV19 and J usage is TRBJ1-1; possibly TRBD1 for D (5 bases). This CDR3 region has 12 residues. The germline gives CDR1 FNHDT, CDR2 SITEND (reference sequence). V lost 5 bases and J 1 base, leaving 6 bases between the germline ends. The CDR3 bases that were read are TGTGCCAGCAGGACAGTAAACACA. Its protein product is CASRTVNT. The complete CDR3 sequence is CASRTVNTEVFF.

Details on this clone: Each gene name is a mouse one. The read halts 4 residues ahead of the CDR3 end, with the missing end drawn from the germline J gene. V and J are TRBV13-3 and TRBJ2-3; D call uncertain. The CDR3 spans 11 residues. CDR1 is NNHDY and CDR2 is SYVADS in the germline V gene. The CDR3 protein is CASSPKETLYF. The part of the CDR3 DNA that was read is TGTGCCAGCAGCCCCAAAGAA.

In its sample, this clone was seen a few times. Gene names denote mouse genes. The CDR3 end lies 4 residues beyond the end of the read and is filled in from the germline J gene. The chain has TRBV19 and TRBJ2-3; perhaps TRBD1 as D (5 bases). Germline V gives CDR1 FNHDT, CDR2 SITEND (reference sequence). V was cut by 1 base and J by 1 base, with 10 bases left in between. This CDR3 is built from 15 residues. The CDR3 is CASSISREGAETLYF. Incomplete CDR3 DNA: TGTGCCAGCAGTATAAGCAGGGAGGGTGCAGAA.

To note about this clone: The gene names given are mouse names. The CDR3 is cut off 4 residues early in the read; its end comes from the germline J gene. The V call is TRBV13-2, the J call TRBJ2-7; D might be TRBD2 (6 bases). Per the germline V gene, CDR1 is NNHNN and CDR2 is SYGAGS (reference sequence). Trimming shortened V by 5 bases and J by 0 bases, and 9 bases separated the two germline ends. The CDR3 runs 13 residues. CDR3 in amino acids: CASGGGSSYEQYF. Incomplete CDR3 DNA: TGTGCCAGCGGGGGGGGAAGCTCCTAT.

The sample holds a few counts of this clone. These gene names are mouse names. The missing CDR3 end, 4 residues past where the read stops, is filled in from the germline J gene. The chain combines TRBV19 with TRBJ2-7; 9 bases are shared with TRBD2. V shed 1 base, J shed 1 base, and the junction held 3 bases outside the gene matches. This CDR3 has 15 residues. Germline V gene sequence: CDR1 FNHDT, CDR2 SITEND (reference sequence). CDR3 bases read: TGTGCCAGCAGTATACCCGGGACTGGGTCCTAT. Translation gives CASSIPGTGSY. The full CDR3 sequence reads CASSIPGTGSYEQYF.

Of note for this clone: Mouse gene names apply. Read sequence stops 4 residues before the CDR3 end, and the germline J gene provides the missing end. This chain joins TRBV5 and TRBJ2-3, with 8 bases that match TRBD2. This CDR3 region has 17 residues. V was clipped by 0 bases and J by 0 bases; unmatched bases: 5. Germline V lookup: CDR1 LGHNA, CDR2 YNLKQL (reference sequence). CDR3 protein: CASSQDMGGFSAETLYF. Incomplete CDR3 DNA: TGTGCCAGCAGCCAAGATATGGGGGGGTTTAGTGCAGAA.

This clone came up a few times. Each gene name is a mouse one. The read comes to an end 4 residues before the CDR3 does, leaving the germline J gene to fill in the end. This chain links TRBV5 with TRBJ2-5, with 7 nucleotides matching TRBD1. The V gene's germline CDR1 is LGHNA and CDR2 YNLKQL (reference sequence). The CDR3 consists of 14 residues. Trimming cost V 4 bases and J 3 bases; bases outside gene matches: 4. The DNA read from the CDR3 is TGTGCCAGCAGCCTAACAGGGGTGCAAGAC. Translating it yields CASSLTGVQD. The CDR3 reads in full as CASSLTGVQDTQYF.

This clone has just a few counts. Germline and genes: mouse. With the read ending 4 residues before the CDR3 end, the germline J gene is used to fill in that end. The rearrangement links TRBV19 to TRBJ1-1; D is unclear. This CDR3 contains 14 residues. Germline lookup yields CDR1 FNHDT and CDR2 SITEND (reference sequence). V was clipped by 4 bases and J by 0 bases, with 10 bases between them. The sequenced part of the CDR3 DNA is TGTGCCAGCAGTCCCACGACACCAAACACA. As protein: CASSPTTPNT. The full CDR3 protein is CASSPTTPNTEVFF.